This T cell receptor (beta chain) is drawn from a study of cytomegalovirus exposure and HLA in healthy donors. Study conclusions and caveats: No immune exposure information besides CMV serostatus was available. The authors later found HLA-associated TCR beta chains more clonally expanded than equally common others. In the analysis, some V segments, TRBV6-2 and TRBV6-3 included, were excluded as indistinguishable. For TCR beta chains, V- and J-gene trimming was later linked to a missense DCLRE1C variant.

This clone was found a few times. Its antigen remains unknown. PCR was performed using 60 Vbeta and 13 Jbeta primers. Some clones are missing from TCRdb's copy, which holds only in-frame ones; the method was immunoSEQ multiplex PCR. The table includes roughly 200,000 clones, under 9.5% detected once. The CDR3 runs to 16 residues. The germline gives CDR1 SGDLS, CDR2 YYNGEE. V gave up 4 bases and J gave up 7 bases; unmatched junction bases: 14. The source material was PBMCs. The sequence derives from a woman between 25 and 40 years old in good health and CMV-seropositive. The chain uses TRBV9 and TRBJ2-1; 7 bases match TRBD2. CDR3 DNA: TGTGCCAGCAGCCCCGGCGGGGCGGGAGTCGGGAATGAGCAGTTCTTC. It is translated as CASSPGGAGVGNEQFF.